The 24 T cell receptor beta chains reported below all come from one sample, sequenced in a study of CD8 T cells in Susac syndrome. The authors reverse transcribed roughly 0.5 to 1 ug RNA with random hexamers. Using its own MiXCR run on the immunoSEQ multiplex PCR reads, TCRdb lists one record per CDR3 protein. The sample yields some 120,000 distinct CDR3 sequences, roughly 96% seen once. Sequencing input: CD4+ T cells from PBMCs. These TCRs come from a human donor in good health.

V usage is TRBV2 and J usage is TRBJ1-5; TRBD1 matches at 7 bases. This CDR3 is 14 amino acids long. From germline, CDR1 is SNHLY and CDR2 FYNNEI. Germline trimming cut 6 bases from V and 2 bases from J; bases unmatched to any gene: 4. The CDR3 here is CASRRQGGNQPQHF. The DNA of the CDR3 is TGTGCCAGCAGGCGGCAGGGGGGCAATCAGCCCCAGCATTTT.

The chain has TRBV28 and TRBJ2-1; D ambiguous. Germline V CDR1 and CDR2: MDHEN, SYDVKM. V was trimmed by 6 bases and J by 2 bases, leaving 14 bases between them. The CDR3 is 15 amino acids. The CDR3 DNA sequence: TGTGCCAGCAGCCAGTCGCAGGCGGCCTACAATGAGCAGTTCTTC. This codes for CASSQSQAAYNEQFF.

The CDR3 is CASSLQPLAGGPDTQYF. The CDR3 region has the DNA TGTGCCAGCAGCCTGCAACCGTTGGCGGGAGGCCCAGATACGCAGTATTTT. V and J are TRBV7-2 and TRBJ2-3, with 8 bases lining up with TRBD2. V dropped 5 bases and J dropped 4; count of bases not matched to a gene: 14. From germline, CDR1 is SGHTA and CDR2 FQGNSA. This CDR3 contains 17 residues.

The CDR3 protein is CSVNRAGRDTQYF. CDR3 in DNA: TGCAGCGTTAACCGTGCAGGGAGGGATACGCAGTATTTT. This chain uses TRBV29-1 with TRBJ2-3, with a possible D match to TRBD2 (6 bases). V lost 5 bases and J 6 bases, leaving 15 bases between the germline ends. Germline assignment: CDR1 SQVTM and CDR2 ANQGSEA. The CDR3 is made up of 13 amino acids.

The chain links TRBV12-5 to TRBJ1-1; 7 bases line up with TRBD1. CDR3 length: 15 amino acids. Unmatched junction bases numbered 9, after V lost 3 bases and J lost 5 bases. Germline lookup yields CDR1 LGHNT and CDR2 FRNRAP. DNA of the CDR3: TGTGCTAGTGGTTTTTACAGGGGTGGAAGAACTGAAGCTTTCTTT. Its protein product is CASGFYRGGRTEAFF. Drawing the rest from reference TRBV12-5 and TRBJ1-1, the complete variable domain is DARVTQTPRHKVTEMGQEVTMRCQPILGHNTVFWYRQTMMQGLELLAYFRNRAPLDDSGMPKDRFSAEMPDATLATLKIQPSEPRDSAVYFCASGFYRGGRTEAFFGQGTRLTVV.

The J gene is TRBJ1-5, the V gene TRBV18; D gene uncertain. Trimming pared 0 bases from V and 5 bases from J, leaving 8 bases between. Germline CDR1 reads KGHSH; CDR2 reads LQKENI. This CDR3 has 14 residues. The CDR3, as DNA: TGTGCCAGCTCACCACCAGGGATGGATCAGCCCCAGCATTTT. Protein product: CASSPPGMDQPQHF.

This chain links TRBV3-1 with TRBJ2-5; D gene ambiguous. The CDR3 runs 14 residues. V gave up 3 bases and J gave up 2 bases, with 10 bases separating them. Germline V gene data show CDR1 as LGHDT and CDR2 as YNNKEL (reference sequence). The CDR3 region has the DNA TGTGCCAGCAGCCAGGACGTCGTACAAGAGACCCAGTACTTC. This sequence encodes CASSQDVVQETQYF.

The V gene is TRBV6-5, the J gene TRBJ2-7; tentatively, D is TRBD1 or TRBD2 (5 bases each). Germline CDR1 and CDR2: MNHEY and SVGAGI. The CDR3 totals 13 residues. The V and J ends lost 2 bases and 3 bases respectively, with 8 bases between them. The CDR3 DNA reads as TGTGCCAGCAGTTACGTTGGGGGCTACGAGCAGTACTTC. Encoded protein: CASSYVGGYEQYF.

CDR3 protein: CASTRTGSYEQYF. The CDR3, as DNA: TGTGCCAGCACTAGGACAGGGAGCTACGAGCAGTACTTC. This chain joins TRBV6-5 and TRBJ2-7; 8 bases are a match to TRBD1. With V trimmed by 7 bases and J by 3 bases, 5 bases remained unmatched. Germline V gene sequence: CDR1 MNHEY, CDR2 SVGAGI. This CDR3 has 13 residues.

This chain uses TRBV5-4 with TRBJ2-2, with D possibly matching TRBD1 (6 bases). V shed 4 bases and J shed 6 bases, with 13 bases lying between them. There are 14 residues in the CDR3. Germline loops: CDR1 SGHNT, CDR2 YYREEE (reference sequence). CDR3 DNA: TGTGCCAGCAGCCTGCAGGGGATAGCCGGGGAGCTGTTTTTT. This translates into CASSLQGIAGELFF.

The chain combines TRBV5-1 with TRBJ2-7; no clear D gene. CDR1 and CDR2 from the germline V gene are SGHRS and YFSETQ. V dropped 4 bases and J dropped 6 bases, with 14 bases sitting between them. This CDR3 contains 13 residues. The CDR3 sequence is CASSPNIGLEQYF. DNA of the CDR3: TGCGCCAGCAGCCCGAACATCGGGCTCGAGCAGTACTTC.

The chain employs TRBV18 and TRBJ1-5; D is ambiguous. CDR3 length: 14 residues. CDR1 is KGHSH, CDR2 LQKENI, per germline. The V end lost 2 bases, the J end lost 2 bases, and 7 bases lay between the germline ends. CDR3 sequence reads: CASSPSRGNQPQHF. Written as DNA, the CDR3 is TGTGCCAGCTCACCATCAAGGGGCAATCAGCCCCAGCATTTT.

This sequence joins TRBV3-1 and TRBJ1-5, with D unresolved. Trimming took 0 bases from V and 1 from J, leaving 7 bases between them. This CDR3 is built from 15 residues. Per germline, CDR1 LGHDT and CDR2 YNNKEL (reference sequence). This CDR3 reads CASSQEPGSNQPQHF. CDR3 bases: TGTGCCAGCAGCCAAGAACCGGGGAGCAATCAGCCCCAGCATTTT.

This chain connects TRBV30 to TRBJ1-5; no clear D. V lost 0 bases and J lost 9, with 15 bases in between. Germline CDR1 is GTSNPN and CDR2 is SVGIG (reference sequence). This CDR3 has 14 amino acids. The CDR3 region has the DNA TGTGCCTGGAGTGTAGTCCCCAGTAGGTCGCCCCAGCATTTT. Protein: CAWSVVPSRSPQHF. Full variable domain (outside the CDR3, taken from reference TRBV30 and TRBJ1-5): SQTIHQWPATLVQPVGSPLSLECTVEGTSNPNLYWYRQAAGRGLQLLFYSVGIGQISSEVPQNLSASRPQDRQFILSSKKLLLSDSGFYLCAWSVVPSRSPQHFGDGTRLSIL.

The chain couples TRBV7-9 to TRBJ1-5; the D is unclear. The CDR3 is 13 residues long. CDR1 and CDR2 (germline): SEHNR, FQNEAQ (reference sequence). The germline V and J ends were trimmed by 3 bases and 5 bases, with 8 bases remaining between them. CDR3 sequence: CASSLGRDQPQHF. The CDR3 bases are TGTGCCAGCAGCTTGGGGAGAGATCAGCCCCAGCATTTT.

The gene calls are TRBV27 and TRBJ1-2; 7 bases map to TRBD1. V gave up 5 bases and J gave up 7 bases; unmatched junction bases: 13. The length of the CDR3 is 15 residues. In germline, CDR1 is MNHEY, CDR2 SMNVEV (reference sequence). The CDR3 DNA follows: TGTGCCAGCAGTCCTCCCCAGACAGGGTCTTCTGGCTACACCTTC. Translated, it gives CASSPPQTGSSGYTF.

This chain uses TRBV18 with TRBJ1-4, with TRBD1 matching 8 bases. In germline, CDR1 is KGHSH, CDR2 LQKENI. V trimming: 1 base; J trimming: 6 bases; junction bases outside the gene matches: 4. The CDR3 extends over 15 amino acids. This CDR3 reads CASSPRNRGDEKLFF. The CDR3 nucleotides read TGTGCCAGCTCACCACGGAACAGGGGGGATGAAAAACTGTTTTTT.

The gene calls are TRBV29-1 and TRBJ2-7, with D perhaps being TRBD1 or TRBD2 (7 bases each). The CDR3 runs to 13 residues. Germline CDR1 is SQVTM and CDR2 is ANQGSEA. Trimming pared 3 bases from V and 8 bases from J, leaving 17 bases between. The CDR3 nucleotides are TGCAGCGTTGAGGGGGGGACAGACTTCAAGCAGTACTTC. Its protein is CSVEGGTDFKQYF.

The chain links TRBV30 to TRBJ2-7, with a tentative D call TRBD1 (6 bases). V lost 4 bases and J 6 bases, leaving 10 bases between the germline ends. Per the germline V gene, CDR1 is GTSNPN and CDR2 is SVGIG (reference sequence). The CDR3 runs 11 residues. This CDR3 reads CAWNLGAEQYF. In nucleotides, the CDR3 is TGTGCCTGGAATCTGGGGGCCGAGCAGTACTTC.

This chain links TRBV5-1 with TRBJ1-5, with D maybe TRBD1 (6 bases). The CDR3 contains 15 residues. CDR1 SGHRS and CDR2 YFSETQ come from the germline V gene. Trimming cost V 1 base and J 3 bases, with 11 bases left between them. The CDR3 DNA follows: TGCGCCAGCAGCTTGTCGGGGGGACACAATCAGCCCCAGCATTTT. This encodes CASSLSGGHNQPQHF.

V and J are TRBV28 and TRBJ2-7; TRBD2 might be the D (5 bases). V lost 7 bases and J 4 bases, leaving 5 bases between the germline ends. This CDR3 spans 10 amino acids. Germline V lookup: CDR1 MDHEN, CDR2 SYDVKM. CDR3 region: CASKRYEQYF. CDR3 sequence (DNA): TGTGCCAGCAAGCGGTACGAGCAGTACTTC.

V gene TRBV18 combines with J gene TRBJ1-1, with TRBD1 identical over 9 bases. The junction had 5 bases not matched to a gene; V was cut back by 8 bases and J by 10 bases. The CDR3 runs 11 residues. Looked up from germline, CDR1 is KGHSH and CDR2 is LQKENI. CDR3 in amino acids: CASRTGDRAFF. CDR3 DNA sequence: TGTGCCAGCAGGACAGGGGATCGAGCTTTCTTT.

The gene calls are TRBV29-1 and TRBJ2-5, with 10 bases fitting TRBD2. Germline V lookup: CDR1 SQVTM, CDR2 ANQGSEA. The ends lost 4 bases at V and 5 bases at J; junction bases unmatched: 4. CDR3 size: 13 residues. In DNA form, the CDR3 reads TGCAGCGTTGGACCTAGCGGGAGTGAGACCCAGTACTTC. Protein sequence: CSVGPSGSETQYF.

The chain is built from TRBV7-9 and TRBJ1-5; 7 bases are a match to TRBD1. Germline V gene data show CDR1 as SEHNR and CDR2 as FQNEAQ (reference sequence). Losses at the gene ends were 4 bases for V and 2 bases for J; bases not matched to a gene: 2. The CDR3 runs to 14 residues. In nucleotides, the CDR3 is TGTGCCAGCAGCTCGACAGGGCGCAATCAGCCCCAGCATTTT. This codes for CASSSTGRNQPQHF.